The rows below give T cell receptor beta chains drawn from one sample of a study of PD-1 blockade in classical Hodgkin lymphoma. Using immunoSEQ multiplex PCR, the repertoire was profiled, and TCRdb retains in-frame clones only, with some absent. The data hold 30,000 to 40,000 clones, with around nine tenths observed a single time. Specimen: CD4+ T cells from blood, collected at baseline. These receptors were collected from a human donor with classical Hodgkin lymphoma. Both conserved end residues are part of each CDR3. The D gene is left open where the match is weak. A row's size may be missing; if present it is once, few, many or a size class.

d_call clone_size j_call v_call cdr3_nt cdr3_aa
NA NA TRBJ2-1 TRBV5-1 TGCGCCAGCAGCCTGCGGACATCCAGCTCCTACAATGAGCAGTTCTTC CASSLRTSSSYNEQFF
NA NA TRBJ1-2 TRBV7-9 TGTGCCAGCAGCTTAGCTGGGGCCAGGGCGCACTATGGCTACACCTTC CASSLAGARAHYGYTF
TRBD1 NA TRBJ1-2 TRBV6-5 TGTGCCAGCAGTTACTCACAGGACAGGTCAGGCTACACCTTC CASSYSQDRSGYTF
NA few TRBJ2-5 TRBV30 TGTGCCTGGAGTGTATCATACGGGACCCAGTACTTC CAWSVSYGTQYF
NA few TRBJ1-3 TRBV11-1 TGTGCCAGCAGCTTTGATCGGTCCGCTGGAAACACCATATATTTT CASSFDRSAGNTIYF
NA NA TRBJ1-1 TRBV6-6 TGTGCCAGCAGTTACTCACGGGGAGAAGCTTTCTTT CASSYSRGEAFF
TRBD1 NA TRBJ1-4 TRBV5-1 TGCGCCAGCAGCTTTGGTGGGGACAGGGTCAATGAAAAACTGTTTTTT CASSFGGDRVNEKLFF
NA NA TRBJ2-5 TRBV4-1 TGCGCCAGCAGCCAAGTCCGAGGGGTGACCCAGTACTTC CASSQVRGVTQYF
TRBD1 NA TRBJ1-4 TRBV5-1 TGCGCCAGCAGCCCCCGGACAGGGAGAGATGAAAAACTGTTTTTT CASSPRTGRDEKLFF
NA NA TRBJ2-7 TRBV5-1 TGCGCCAGCAGCTTGGGGCCCCAGGGAAGCGAGCAGTACTTC CASSLGPQGSEQYF
TRBD1 NA TRBJ1-5 TRBV30 TGTGCCTGGAGTTCGCCGGGACAGGGGGTTGGTAGCAATCAGCCCCAGCATTTT CAWSSPGQGVGSNQPQHF
NA NA TRBJ1-2 TRBV19 TGTGCCAGTAGTCCAGACAGGTCCTATGGCTACACCTTC CASSPDRSYGYTF
NA NA TRBJ2-1 TRBV19 TGTGCCAGTAGTATAACGGGTCCTCCTCCCTACAATGAGCAGTTCTTC CASSITGPPPYNEQFF
NA once TRBJ1-2 TRBV19 TGTGCCAGTAGTTTTCGGGGGGCGAACTATGGCTACACCTTC CASSFRGANYGYTF
NA NA TRBJ2-3 TRBV6-6 TGTGCCAGCACCCTCGGCCAGGGTGGCACAGATACGCAGTATTTT CASTLGQGGTDTQYF
NA NA TRBJ2-7 TRBV19 TGTGCCAGTAGTATCTCCAGGGACTACGAGCAGTACTTC CASSISRDYEQYF
NA NA TRBJ2-5 TRBV4-1 TGCGCCAGCAGCCTAGATACAAAAGAGACCCAGTACTTC CASSLDTKETQYF
NA NA TRBJ2-3 TRBV19 TGTGCCAGTAGTATACCCCCTGGCGGGACCAGCACAGATACGCAGTATTTT CASSIPPGGTSTDTQYF
NA NA TRBJ1-1 TRBV2 TGTGCCAGCAGTGAAGTGTATGGGAACACTGAAGCTTTCTTT CASSEVYGNTEAFF
TRBD1 NA TRBJ2-7 TRBV19 TGTGCCAGTAGTAGCTGGGACAGGGTCTACGAGCAGTACTTC CASSSWDRVYEQYF
TRBD1 NA TRBJ1-1 TRBV5-6 TGTGCCAGCAGCTTAGGTCCAGGGGGCAACACTGAAGCTTTCTTT CASSLGPGGNTEAFF
NA NA TRBJ1-4 TRBV2 TGTGCCAGCACCAGGGCGAATGAAAAACTGTTTTTT CASTRANEKLFF
NA NA TRBJ1-3 TRBV6-1 TGTGCCAGCAGTGAAAGTTGGGGGCCCCCTGGAAACACCATATATTTT CASSESWGPPGNTIYF
NA once TRBJ1-1 TRBV6-1 TGTGCCAGCAGGACGGGAGGGAGGCTCACTGAAGCTTTCTTT CASRTGGRLTEAFF